The 26 T cell receptor beta chains presented below share a single source sample, sequenced in a study of T cell clonality in common variable immunodeficiency. TCRdb keeps only in-frame clones here, not all; method: immunoSEQ multiplex PCR. Found here are some 50,000 clones, no singletons; the ten largest cover 1.8%. Sequencing was performed on peripheral blood mononuclear cells. The source is a person aged 18 to 75 in good health.

In its sample, this clone was seen many times. The sequence runs out 3 residues before the end of the CDR3; the remainder is reconstructed from the germline J gene. V usage is TRBV6-2 or TRBV6-3 and J usage is TRBJ2-7; 12 bases are a match to TRBD2. The CDR3 consists of 16 residues. CDR1 and CDR2 (germline): MNHEY, SVGEGT. V was clipped by 4 bases and J by 3 bases; unmatched bases: 7. The sequenced part of the CDR3 DNA is TGTGCCAGCAGTTGGACTAGCGGGACGCTCTTCTACGAG. Its translation is CASSWTSGTLFYE. The entire CDR3 protein is CASSWTSGTLFYEQYF.

In its sample, this clone was seen many times. The read comes to an end 3 residues before the CDR3 does, leaving the germline J gene to fill in the end. The chain combines TRBV20-1 with TRBJ1-2, with D perhaps matching TRBD1 (5 bases). The CDR3 length is 14 residues. The germline V gene has CDR1 DFQATT and CDR2 SNEGSKA (reference sequence). With 6 bases removed from V and 4 bases from J, the gap between germline ends came to 18 bases. CDR3 DNA (partial): TGCAGTGCACTACCCCCTACAGGAATCTATGGC. This codes for CSALPPTGIYG. The CDR3, in full, reads CSALPPTGIYGYTF.

Points on this clone: The CDR3 extends 3 residues past the end of the read, so its final part is completed from the germline J gene. The chain couples TRBV5-1 to TRBJ2-3, with 11 positions matching TRBD1. The CDR3 length is 16 residues. Germline CDR1 SGHRS, CDR2 YFSETQ. This chain's CDR3 is CASSSGQGARGETQYF. CDR3 DNA (partial): TGCGCCAGCAGCTCAGGACAGGGGGCGAGAGGAGAGACG.

This clone was counted only a few times. From the germline J gene comes the end of the CDR3, since the read stops 3 residues before it. This chain joins TRBV6-1 and TRBJ1-2; TRBD1 agrees at 9 bases. The length of the CDR3 is 16 residues. In germline, CDR1 is MNHNS, CDR2 SASEGT. The CDR3 loop reads CASSEVAGQGTDDYTF. CDR3 DNA (partial): TGTGCCAGCAGTGAAGTAGCAGGACAGGGGACCGATGAC.

The table lists this clone with many counts. The CDR3 end lies 3 residues beyond the end of the read and is filled in from the germline J gene. The chain is built from TRBV29-1 and TRBJ2-1; D may be TRBD2 (6 bases). The V gene lost 1 base and the J gene lost 6 bases, with 13 bases spanning the gap. The germline V gene encodes CDR1 SQVTM and CDR2 ANQGSEA. The CDR3 spans 14 residues. The CDR3 spells CSVEGGERANEQFF. The CDR3 DNA, read in part, is TGCAGCGTTGAAGGAGGGGAGCGGGCCAATGAG.

In its sample, this clone was seen many times. The read ends 3 residues before the CDR3 terminus; that terminus is restored from the germline J gene. The chain combines TRBV18 with TRBJ2-5; D uncertain. The germline CDR1 and CDR2 sequences are KGHSH and LQKENI. Trimming left V 4 bases short and J 4 bases short, with 7 bases between. The CDR3 is 12 residues long. The CDR3 here is CASSQGSETQYF. CDR3 bases read: TGTGCCAGCTCACAAGGGTCAGAGACC.

In this sample, this clone turned up many times. The read falls 3 residues short of the CDR3 end, and the missing part is taken from the germline J gene. The chain carries TRBV20-1 and TRBJ2-6, with D tentatively TRBD1 or TRBD2 (5 bases each). Trimming cost V 6 bases and J 2 bases, with 14 bases left between them. The CDR3 is made up of 15 amino acids. CDR1 is DFQATT and CDR2 is SNEGSKA in the germline V gene (reference sequence). The CDR3 protein is CSAQKRGAGANVLTF. The sequenced CDR3 bases are TGCAGTGCACAGAAGAGGGGAGCTGGGGCCAACGTC.

There are many counts of this clone. The sequence runs out 3 residues before the end of the CDR3; the remainder is reconstructed from the germline J gene. This chain links TRBV7-2 with TRBJ2-2; D remains ambiguous. V was pared by 0 bases and J by 7 bases, with 3 bases between. Germline CDR1 and CDR2: SGHTA and FQGNSA. The CDR3 extends over 12 amino acids. CDR3 DNA, as far as it was read: TGTGCCAGCAGCTTAGCGTACGGGGAG. Translated: CASSLAYGE. The full CDR3 reads CASSLAYGELFF.

Ten or more counts support this clone. With the read ending 3 residues before the CDR3 end, the germline J gene is used to fill in that end. The V gene is TRBV20-1, the J gene TRBJ1-2, with 10 bases fitting TRBD1. This CDR3 region has 16 residues. The J segment lost 4 bases and the V segment lost 6 bases, leaving 14 bases of the junction unmatched. Germline V lookup: CDR1 DFQATT, CDR2 SNEGSKA (reference sequence). Partial CDR3 DNA: TGCAGTGCGGGAGACAGGGGGCGGCCTAGCAGCTATGGC. It yields the protein CSAGDRGRPSSYG. Given in full, the CDR3 is CSAGDRGRPSSYGYTF.

Many counts were recorded for this clone. The read ends 3 residues before the CDR3 terminus; that terminus is restored from the germline J gene. This chain uses TRBV5-4 with TRBJ2-3; possible D gene TRBD1, 5 bases. From germline, CDR1 is SGHNT and CDR2 YYREEE (reference sequence). CDR3 length equals 13 residues. The CDR3 spells CASSPDIQETQYF. CDR3 DNA (partial): TGTGCCAGCAGCCCGGACATCCAAGAGACG.

This clone was counted many times. The read gets to within 3 residues of the CDR3 end, and the germline J gene fills in the rest. The rearrangement joins TRBV29-1 to TRBJ1-1; the D is unclear. The CDR3 runs 13 residues. Germline CDR1 and CDR2: SQVTM and ANQGSEA. CDR3 residues: CSVEGIYAEQAFF. The sequenced CDR3 bases are TGCAGCGTTGAAGGCATCTACGCTGAGCAA. Drawing the rest from reference TRBV29-1 and TRBJ1-1, the complete variable domain is SAVISQKPSRDICQRGTSLTIQCQVDSQVTMMFWYRQQPGQSLTLIATANQGSEATYESGFVIDKFPISRPNLTFSTLTVSNMSPEDSSIYLCSVEGIYAEQAFFGQGTRLTVV.

This clone appeared many times. The read halts 3 residues ahead of the CDR3 end, with the missing end drawn from the germline J gene. The chain has TRBV7-3 and TRBJ2-6; the D gene is possibly TRBD1 (6 bases). This CDR3 contains 18 residues. Trimming stripped 4 bases from V and 0 bases from J, with 16 bases between. In germline, CDR1 is SGHTA, CDR2 FQGTGA. CDR3 bases read: TGTGCCAGCAGCTCCCGGGGTTACAGGGTCTCTGGGGCCAACGTC. Protein: CASSSRGYRVSGANV. The whole CDR3 is CASSSRGYRVSGANVLTF. The entire variable domain, with the rest obtained from reference TRBV7-3 and TRBJ2-6, is as follows: GAGVSQTPSNKVTEKGKYVELRCDPISGHTALYWYRQSLGQGPEFLIYFQGTGAADDSGLPNDRFFAVRPEGSVSTLKIQRTERGDSAVYLCASSSRGYRVSGANVLTFGAGSRLTVL.

This clone was recorded at least ten times. The read ends 3 residues shy of where the CDR3 ends; the end is completed using the germline J gene. The chain is built from TRBV24-1 and TRBJ2-1; 10 bases fit TRBD2. Germline V gene lookup returns CDR1 KGHDR and CDR2 SFDVKD. CDR3 length: 16 amino acids. J lost 0 bases, V lost 6 bases, and 4 bases had no gene match. CDR3 sequence reads: CATSRTSGDSYNEQFF. The CDR3 DNA, read in part, is TGTGCCACCAGTCGGACTAGCGGAGACTCCTACAATGAG.

This clone was found many times. The read finishes 3 residues shy of the CDR3 end, and the germline J gene is used to complete it. The chain employs TRBV2 and TRBJ2-1; 7 bases align to TRBD2. V dropped 1 base and J dropped 3; count of bases not matched to a gene: 0. Germline V lookup: CDR1 SNHLY, CDR2 FYNNEI. The CDR3 has 14 amino acids. The CDR3 is CASSEERDYNEQFF. The sequenced CDR3 bases are TGTGCCAGCAGTGAAGAGCGGGACTACAATGAG.

With regard to this clone: The observed sequence ends 3 residues before the CDR3 terminus, with the missing tail filled in from the germline J gene. The V call is TRBV7-2, the J call TRBJ1-2; D is unclear. CDR3 length: 14 amino acids. CDR1 is SGHTA and CDR2 is FQGNSA in the germline V gene. CDR3 bases read: TGTGCCAGCAGCTTCGTAGCGGGAGACAATGAC. It yields the protein CASSFVAGDND. The entire CDR3 is CASSFVAGDNDYTF.

In this sample, this clone turned up many times. The DNA read from the CDR3 is TGTGCCAGTCTCATTCAAGGCACCGGGGAG. Residues: CASLIQGTGE. The whole CDR3 protein is CASLIQGTGELFF. This chain links TRBV19 with TRBJ2-2; no reliable D call. Sequencing ends 3 residues short of the CDR3 end; the germline J gene provides the rest. Trimming shortened V by 8 bases and J by 4 bases, and 11 bases separated the two germline ends. Germline assignment: CDR1 LNHDA and CDR2 SQIVND (reference sequence). The CDR3 is made up of 13 amino acids.

This clone was observed at least ten times. With the read ending 3 residues before the CDR3 end, the germline J gene is used to fill in that end. The gene calls are TRBV18 and TRBJ1-2; 8 nucleotides match TRBD1. The germline CDR1 and CDR2 sequences are KGHSH and LQKENI. V trimming: 1 base; J trimming: 7 bases; junction bases outside the gene matches: 5. The CDR3 has 14 residues. CDR3: CASSPQGQGGGYTF. CDR3 DNA (partial): TGTGCCAGCTCACCACAAGGACAGGGAGGTGGC.

The table lists this clone with many counts. Compared with germline, one end of the junction differs, possibly owing to a read error. Read data end 3 residues before the CDR3 end; the end is taken from the germline J gene. The chain is built from TRBV7-7 and TRBJ1-4, with D perhaps TRBD1 (6 bases). The CDR3 runs 16 residues. CDR1 SSHAT and CDR2 FNYEAQ come from the germline V gene (reference sequence). CDR3 protein: CASSLGGGTTNEKLFF. The DNA read from the CDR3 is TGTGCTAGCAGCTTAGGGGGGGGAACAACTAATGAAAAA.

The sample holds many counts of this clone. The read ends 3 residues early relative to the CDR3; the germline J gene fills the gap. The rearrangement joins TRBV7-9 to TRBJ2-1; TRBD2 matches at 7 bases. The ends lost 4 bases at V and 2 bases at J; junction bases unmatched: 2. The germline V gene encodes CDR1 SEHNR and CDR2 FQNEAQ (reference sequence). The CDR3 contains 14 residues. Incomplete CDR3 DNA: TGTGCCAGCAGCTGGGGGGGGGCCTACAATGAG. Residues: CASSWGGAYNE. The complete CDR3 sequence is CASSWGGAYNEQFF.

This clone has just a few counts. The read ends 3 residues early relative to the CDR3; the germline J gene fills the gap. The chain employs TRBV6-2 or TRBV6-3 and TRBJ2-7; 8 positions match TRBD1. V was clipped by 2 bases and J by 1 base; unmatched bases: 4. This CDR3 is built from 15 residues. Germline V gene data show CDR1 as MNHEY and CDR2 as SVGEGT. The chain's CDR3 is CASSYQGQVSYEQYF. The DNA read from the CDR3 is TGTGCCAGCAGTTACCAGGGACAGGTTTCCTACGAG.

About this clone: Read data end 3 residues before the CDR3 end; the end is taken from the germline J gene. This sequence joins TRBV20-1 and TRBJ1-1; D not resolved. The CDR3 spans 14 residues. The V gene lost 6 bases and the J gene lost 1 base, with 15 bases spanning the gap. The germline V gene encodes CDR1 DFQATT and CDR2 SNEGSKA (reference sequence). CDR3: CSAPRRTGNTEAFF. The sequenced CDR3 bases are TGCAGTGCCCCCCGGAGAACGGGGAACACTGAA.

At least ten counts were recorded for this clone. The read terminates 3 residues before the CDR3 end, so the remaining end is supplied by the germline J gene. J is TRBJ2-3 and V is TRBV5-5; 7 bases are shared with TRBD2. Looked up from germline, CDR1 is SGHKS and CDR2 is YYEKEE (reference sequence). Trimming at V came to 1 base and at J to 5 bases, leaving 7 bases not matched to a gene. There are 15 residues in the CDR3. The CDR3 bases that were read are TGTGCCAGCAGCTTGATGGCGGGAGCTTTAGATACG. It specifies CASSLMAGALDT. The entire CDR3 protein reads CASSLMAGALDTQYF.

This clone was observed at least ten times. The sequenced fragment ends 3 residues before the CDR3 boundary, so the rest is inferred from the germline J gene. The chain links TRBV7-9 to TRBJ1-6; D remains ambiguous. The CDR3 is made up of 15 amino acids. Trimming shortened V by 2 bases and J by 1 base, and 6 bases separated the two germline ends. Germline-derived CDR1 and CDR2 are SEHNR and FQNEAQ (reference sequence). Partial CDR3 DNA: TGTGCCAGCAGCTTAATGCAGTCCTATAATTCACCC. This translates into CASSLMQSYNSP. The whole CDR3 sequence is CASSLMQSYNSPLHF.

Ten or more counts support this clone. The read falls 3 residues short of the CDR3 end, and the missing part is taken from the germline J gene. This chain joins TRBV5-1 and TRBJ2-5; 7 bases line up with TRBD1. With 3 bases clipped from V and 2 bases from J, the junction kept 7 bases outside the gene matches. This CDR3 has 15 amino acids. Germline loops: CDR1 SGHRS, CDR2 YFSETQ. CDR3 in amino acids: CASSWTQGKQETQYF. The DNA read from the CDR3 is TGCGCCAGCAGCTGGACACAGGGGAAGCAAGAGACC.

This clone was detected many times. The read is 3 residues too short to cover the CDR3 end, so that end is filled in from the germline J gene. The gene calls are TRBV9 and TRBJ2-6; 7 nucleotides line up with TRBD2. Losses at the gene ends were 3 bases for V and 2 bases for J; bases not matched to a gene: 14. This CDR3 has 19 amino acids. Germline V CDR1 and CDR2: SGDLS, YYNGEE. CDR3 sequence: CASSAVGGGVWAGANVLTF. The covered CDR3 bases are TGTGCCAGCAGCGCGGTGGGGGGAGGGGTATGGGCTGGGGCCAACGTC.

This clone was counted many times. The read ends 3 residues before the CDR3 terminus; that terminus is restored from the germline J gene. This chain uses TRBV19 with TRBJ2-3; the D is unclear. Trimming took 6 bases from V and 2 from J, leaving 12 bases between them. The germline V gene encodes CDR1 LNHDA and CDR2 SQIVND (reference sequence). CDR3 size: 14 residues. CDR3 sequence: CASRAPGSTDTQYF. Partial CDR3 DNA: TGTGCCAGTAGAGCCCCCGGGTCCACAGATACG.